The sequence of this TCR beta chain was determined in a study of T-cell memory formation after mild COVID-19. This CDR3 comprises 15 residues. The germline gives CDR1 MNHEY, CDR2 SVGEGT. The V gene lost 6 bases and the J gene lost 7 bases, with 21 bases spanning the gap. MiXCR was run by TCRdb on the 5' RACE reads, yielding one entry per CDR3 protein. This table holds about 560,000 distinct CDR3 sequences, less than 25% found once. The specimen sequenced was PBMCs or a T cell subset sorted from them (not recorded which). The chain employs TRBV6-2 or TRBV6-3 and TRBJ1-2; the D gene is possibly TRBD1 (6 bases). The origin of this receptor is an adult woman who had mild COVID-19 (a few samples of this study predate the infection). Cell type and time point are not known. CDR3 nucleotides: TGTGCCAGCAGCCGCCCCGACAGGAGTATGGGTGGCTACACCTTC. This encodes CASSRPDRSMGGYTF.